This T cell receptor beta chain was recovered during a study of cytomegalovirus exposure and HLA in healthy donors. In its sample, this clone was seen a few times. Its antigen is as yet unknown. The CDR3 covers 13 residues. V shed 5 bases and J shed 7 bases, with 15 bases lying between them. The germline V gene encodes CDR1 SQVTM and CDR2 ANQGSEA. Whole-study findings and limits: Confirmation in vitro established that three CMV-associated chains were specific for CMV antigens.

It was with 60 Vbeta and 13 Jbeta primers that the PCR ran. Only in-frame clones appear in the TCRdb table, and some are missing; sequencing was by immunoSEQ multiplex PCR. This table holds 120,000 or so clones, about 10% found once. The source of this sequence is a woman aged 18-35 years in good health and CMV-seropositive. The chain links TRBV29-1 to TRBJ2-1; D is perhaps TRBD2 (5 bases). The sample taken for sequencing was PBMCs. CDR3 in amino acids: CSVPRTRRNEQFF. In DNA, the CDR3 is TGCAGCGTTCCCCGTACTAGACGGAATGAGCAGTTCTTC.